What follows are 6 T cell receptor beta chains derived from one specimen sequenced in a study of post-analysis software for immune sequencing data. Findings and caveats of the study: TRBV segments more frequent in patients than in controls numbered several and included TRBV5-6, TRBV5-1 and TRBV20-1.

The TCR beta cDNA libraries contained unique molecular identifiers. TCRdb independently ran MiXCR on the PCR reads; one entry per CDR3 protein. This sample has under 200,000 distinct CDR3 sequences, with over 25% found just once. Their recognized antigens are unknown. The sample comprised blood. The receptor source for this set is a girl aged 2-17 years with multiple sclerosis.

In the case of this clonotype: A much larger clone differs by one base, so this may be a read error. The chain is built from TRBV5-1 and TRBJ2-4; D is undetermined. The J call may be wrong; the DNA end is better matched by TRBJ2-7. The CDR3 runs to 12 residues. Germline-derived CDR1 and CDR2 are SGHRS and YFSETQ. The CDR3 region is CAGSEQTYEQYF. The CDR3 DNA reads as TGCGCCGGCAGCGAGCAAACCTACGAGCAGTACTTC.

A word on this clonotype: At one boundary the junction diverges from the germline segment, which might be a read error. The rearrangement joins TRBV7-3 to TRBJ2-1; the D gene is possibly TRBD1 (6 bases). This CDR3 has 12 residues. Germline CDR1 is SGHTA and CDR2 is FQGTGA. The CDR3 loop reads CAISLGGDEQFF. CDR3 coding DNA: TGTGCCATCAGCTTAGGGGGTGATGAGCAGTTCTTC.

This clonotype was observed at least ten times. The genes are TRBV5-1 and TRBJ2-5, with 11 bases that match TRBD2. In germline, CDR1 is SGHRS, CDR2 YFSETQ. The J segment lost 6 bases and the V segment lost 4 bases, leaving 8 bases of the junction unmatched. CDR3 size: 15 residues. This chain's CDR3 is CASSGGTSGRKTQYF. CDR3 DNA: TGCGCCAGCAGCGGGGGAACTAGCGGGAGAAAGACCCAGTACTTC. Looking up the rest from reference TRBV5-1 and TRBJ2-5 gives the full variable domain: KAGVTQTPRYLIKTRGQQVTLSCSPISGHRSVSWYQQTPGQGLQFLFEYFSETQRNKGNFPGRFSGRQFSNSRSEMNVSTLELGDSALYLCASSGGTSGRKTQYFGPGTRLLVL.

This clonotype came up many times. The chain has TRBV20-1 and TRBJ2-7; 9 bases match TRBD2. There are 15 residues in the CDR3. CDR1 is DFQATT and CDR2 is SNEGSKA in the germline V gene (reference sequence). Trimming removed 0 bases from V and 2 bases from J; junction bases left unmatched: 5. CDR3 residues: CSARDIAGATYEQYF. The DNA for the CDR3 is TGCAGTGCTAGAGATATAGCGGGGGCGACCTACGAGCAGTACTTC.

This clonotype was seen many times. This chain joins TRBV2 and TRBJ2-7; a possible D gene is TRBD1 (6 bases). This CDR3 region has 13 residues. Germline V lookup: CDR1 SNHLY, CDR2 FYNNEI. V lost 6 bases and J lost 6, with 15 bases in between. The CDR3 loop reads CASSIDRSAEQYF. CDR3 in DNA: TGTGCCAGCAGCATAGACAGGTCCGCCGAGCAGTACTTC.

The rearrangement links TRBV21-1 to TRBJ2-1; the table's D call TRBD1 went unverified against the DNA. TRBV21-1 is deemed a pseudogene. The CDR3 is 16 residues long. The CDR3: CASSKVRTGDDNEQFF. In DNA, the CDR3 is TGTGCCAGCAGCAAAGTGAGGACAGGGGATGACAATGAGCAGTTCTTC.